A single T cell receptor (beta chain) is shown here with its context. No antigen is known for it. The sample is drawn from a study of shared clonotypes between healthy human individuals. Study results and limitations: Blood alone was sampled, and tissue repertoires likely differ. Larger richness was generally estimated for naive than memory subsets. An effect of sequencing depth on clonotype sharing among donors was expected.

The germline V and J ends were trimmed by 4 bases and 8 bases, with 20 bases remaining between them. Germline V gene lookup returns CDR1 MGHRA and CDR2 YSYEKL. The CDR3 has 16 amino acids. Generated by immunoSEQ multiplex PCR, the TCRdb table keeps only in-frame clones and is missing some. The table has 2,500,000 or so clones, 93% seen once. Nashville, Tennessee was home to all donors, who were Caucasian adults. The chain carries TRBV4-1 and TRBJ1-4, with D maybe TRBD1 (6 bases). Specimen: naive CD4+ T cells from PBMCs. Subset: CD45RA+ positively selected. This sequence originates from a man aged 18 to 29 in good health. Some clones in this sample may be carry-over from other donors' samples. Here the CDR3 DNA reads TGCGCCAGCAGCCCCGTGGGGACACGGCTGAGGGAAAAACTGTTTTTT. It is translated as CASSPVGTRLREKLFF.